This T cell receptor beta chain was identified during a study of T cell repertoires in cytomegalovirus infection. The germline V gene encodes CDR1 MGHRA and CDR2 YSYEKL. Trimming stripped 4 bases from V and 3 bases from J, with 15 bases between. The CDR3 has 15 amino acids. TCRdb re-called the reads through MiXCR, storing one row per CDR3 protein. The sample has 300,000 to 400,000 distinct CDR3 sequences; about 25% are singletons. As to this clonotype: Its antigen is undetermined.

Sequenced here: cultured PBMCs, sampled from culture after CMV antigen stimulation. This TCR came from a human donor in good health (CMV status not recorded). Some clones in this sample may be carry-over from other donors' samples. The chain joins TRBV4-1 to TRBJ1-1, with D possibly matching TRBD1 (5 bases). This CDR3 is CASSRTLRGDTEAFF. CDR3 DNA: TGCGCCAGCAGCCGGACCTTGAGGGGAGACACTGAAGCTTTCTTT.